Listed below are T cell receptor beta chains from one sample, sequenced in a study of cytomegalovirus exposure and HLA in healthy donors. Data came from immunoSEQ multiplex PCR; TCRdb stores just in-frame clones and leaves some out. This table has approximately 140,000 clones, 81% appearing once. Material for sequencing was PBMCs. The receptor set was obtained from a man between 18 and 35 years old in good health and CMV-seronegative. The CDR3 runs from the conserved cysteine through the conserved F or W. The D gene is left open where the match is weak. A clone size is listed for some rows: how often the clone was seen (once, few, many), or a class if it is expanded.

d_gene	v_gene	abundance	j_gene	CDR3nt	CDR3aa
.	TRBV10-3	.	TRBJ2-1	TGTGCCATCAGTGATTTACTATGGAATGAGCAGTTCTTC	CAISDLLWNEQFF
.	TRBV2	.	TRBJ1-6	TGTGCCAGCAGTGAAGTCCCAGGGGTAGGGTCACCCCTCCACTTT	CASSEVPGVGSPLHF
TRBD2	TRBV27	once	TRBJ2-2	TGTGCCAGCAGTTCACTAGCGGGGGGAAACACCGGGGAGCTGTTTTTT	CASSSLAGGNTGELFF
TRBD1	TRBV10-3	.	TRBJ1-3	TGTGCCATCAGGCCGGGACAGGGTCCGATAAACACCATATATTTT	CAIRPGQGPINTIYF
TRBD1	TRBV30	.	TRBJ1-2	TGTGCCTGGATGCCGGGACAGGGATCCTATGGCTACACCTTC	CAWMPGQGSYGYTF
.	TRBV9	.	TRBJ2-7	TGTGCCAGCAGCCGGGGTGCGTCCTACGAGCAGTACTTC	CASSRGASYEQYF
.	TRBV9	.	TRBJ2-7	TGTGCCAGCAGCGTATCCTCCGGAGGGACAGCCTACTACGAGCAGTACTTC	CASSVSSGGTAYYEQYF
TRBD1	TRBV7-2	.	TRBJ2-1	TGTGCCAGCAGCGCACCAACAGGGGTTCGTAACGATGAGCAGTTCTTC	CASSAPTGVRNDEQFF
.	TRBV28	.	TRBJ1-5	TGTGCCAGCAGTTTTTGGGCTTGGATCAGCAATCAGCCCCAGCATTTT	CASSFWAWISNQPQHF
.	TRBV5-1	.	TRBJ2-7	TGCGCCAGCAGCCCTACAAACCAGGGCTACGAGCAGTACTTC	CASSPTNQGYEQYF
TRBD1	TRBV6-6	.	TRBJ1-1	TGTGCCAGCAGTTCCTTAGGACAGGGGGCTTATGAAGCTTTCTTT	CASSSLGQGAYEAFF
.	TRBV6-1	few	TRBJ1-1	TGTGCCAGCAGTGAAGTCCCAGGGGAGGGCACTGAAGCTTTCTTT	CASSEVPGEGTEAFF
TRBD1	TRBV19	.	TRBJ1-1	TGTGCCAGTAGTATTGGGACAGGCGTTACAGAAGCTTTCTTT	CASSIGTGVTEAFF
TRBD1	TRBV7-2	.	TRBJ1-2	TGTGCCAGCAGCTTGGCAGGGGGTTATGGCTACACCTTC	CASSLAGGYGYTF
TRBD1	TRBV29-1	.	TRBJ1-2	TGCAGCGGTTTTTCCACAGGGGGCGTATTTAACTATGGCTACACCTTC	CSGFSTGGVFNYGYTF
.	TRBV9	.	TRBJ1-6	TGTGCCAGCAGCGCAAGAGTCTTATCCTCACCCCTCCACTTT	CASSARVLSSPLHF
TRBD1	TRBV7-9	.	TRBJ2-7	TGTGCCAGCAGCCCGGGACAGCAATCCTACGAGCAGTACTTC	CASSPGQQSYEQYF
TRBD1	TRBV19	few	TRBJ2-2	TGTGCCAGTAGTATAGGACAGGGTACGAACACCGGGGAGCTGTTTTTT	CASSIGQGTNTGELFF
.	TRBV6-5	.	TRBJ2-6	TGTGCCAGCAGTTACTCGAGGGGGACTGGGGCCAACGTCCTGACTTTC	CASSYSRGTGANVLTF
.	TRBV13	.	TRBJ2-7	TGTGCCAGCAGCTCAACGGGACACTCCTACGAGCAGTACTTC	CASSSTGHSYEQYF
TRBD2	TRBV9	.	TRBJ2-3	TGTGCCAGCAGTACAACCACTCGAACGGGGGGGCCGAATACGCAGTATTTT	CASSTTTRTGGPNTQYF
.	TRBV7-3	once	TRBJ1-1	TGTGCCAGCAGGGTAACAGGGTCGGGTACCACTGAAGCTTTCTTT	CASRVTGSGTTEAFF
.	TRBV29-1	.	TRBJ2-7	TGCAGCGCCCGGGTCCTACCTTCCTACGAGCAGTACTTC	CSARVLPSYEQYF
.	TRBV30	.	TRBJ1-3	TGTGCCTGGAACAGGGATGATGGAAACACCATATATTTT	CAWNRDDGNTIYF
.	TRBV29-1	.	TRBJ2-7	TGCAGCGTCGGACTCGGGTACGAGCAGTACTTC	CSVGLGYEQYF
.	TRBV6-5	.	TRBJ1-2	TGTGCCAGCAGTTATGGAGGGGTTTATGGCTACACCTTC	CASSYGGVYGYTF
.	TRBV5-1	few	TRBJ1-1	TGCGCCAGCAGCCCCTCAGGGTTAACGAACACTGAAGCTTTCTTT	CASSPSGLTNTEAFF
.	TRBV29-1	.	TRBJ2-5	TGCAGCGTTGAAGATTATTTTTCCGAGACCCAGTACTTC	CSVEDYFSETQYF
TRBD1	TRBV7-9	.	TRBJ2-5	TGTGCCAGCAGCGAACGCACCCAGGGGGTAAACATTGTAGAGACCCAGTACTTC	CASSERTQGVNIVETQYF
TRBD1	TRBV9	.	TRBJ1-3	TGTGCCAGCAGCGTAGCATGGACAGGGGGAAACACCATATATTTT	CASSVAWTGGNTIYF
TRBD1	TRBV29-1	.	TRBJ1-5	TGCAGCGCCCAGATGGGACAGAGCAATCAGCCCCAGCATTTT	CSAQMGQSNQPQHF
.	TRBV11-2	.	TRBJ2-3	TGTGCCAGCAGCCCGAGTCGGGGGATCGATACGCAGTATTTT	CASSPSRGIDTQYF
.	TRBV2	.	TRBJ1-5	TGTGCCAGCAGTGTGGAGATCGGGCAGCCCCAGCATTTT	CASSVEIGQPQHF
.	TRBV6-5	.	TRBJ2-6	TGTGCCAGCGCCATAGCGGAAGGGGCCAACGTCCTGACTTTC	CASAIAEGANVLTF
.	TRBV28	.	TRBJ2-5	TGTGCCAGCAGTTTAGGGTCCTCAGGGCGAGAGACCCAGTACTTC	CASSLGSSGRETQYF
.	TRBV6-1	few	TRBJ1-1	TGTGCCAGCAGGGAATCCGGACAGCGAAACACTGAAGCTTTCTTT	CASRESGQRNTEAFF
TRBD2	TRBV9	.	TRBJ2-7	TGTGCCAGCAGCGTAGGCGGGGGGGTCCTCACCTACGAGCAGTACTTC	CASSVGGGVLTYEQYF
TRBD2	TRBV7-3	.	TRBJ2-1	TGTGCCAGCAGCTTCCTCCCAGCGGGGGCGCCCAATGAGCAGTTCTTC	CASSFLPAGAPNEQFF
.	TRBV7-2	.	TRBJ1-4	TGTGCCAGCAGCTTAGGCGGGACGGTGGCAGCTGAAAAACTGTTTTTT	CASSLGGTVAAEKLFF
.	TRBV9	.	TRBJ2-5	TGTGCCAGCAGCGTGAGGGCCCAAGAGACCCAGTACTTC	CASSVRAQETQYF